These T cell receptor beta chains were read from a single sample in a study of T-cell memory formation after mild COVID-19. TCRdb fed the 5' RACE reads into MiXCR, producing one record per CDR3 protein. The table shows under 550,000 distinct CDR3 sequences, with about 20% occurring only once. Sequencing was carried out using PBMCs or a T cell subset sorted from them (not recorded which). The receptor source for this set is an adult woman who had mild COVID-19 (a few samples of this study predate the infection). Cell type and time point are not known. Both conserved end residues are part of each CDR3. The order of the fields is J gene, V gene, CDR3 protein.

J gene: TRBJ2-2; V gene: TRBV24-1; CDR3 protein: CATSWAGANTGELFF
J gene: TRBJ2-7; V gene: TRBV28; CDR3 protein: CASSTTGTGIPGEQYF
J gene: TRBJ1-6; V gene: TRBV28; CDR3 protein: CASSLWTGRNSPLHF
J gene: TRBJ2-1; V gene: TRBV6-6; CDR3 protein: CASTKSRVNEQFF
J gene: TRBJ1-2; V gene: TRBV30; CDR3 protein: CAWSEGQNYGYTF
J gene: TRBJ2-3; V gene: TRBV20-1; CDR3 protein: CSAKRADTDTQYF
J gene: TRBJ2-1; V gene: TRBV5-1; CDR3 protein: CASSSIAGSSYNEQFF
J gene: TRBJ1-1; V gene: TRBV10-3; CDR3 protein: CAIRVDMGNTEAFF
J gene: TRBJ2-7; V gene: TRBV7-9; CDR3 protein: CASSLRDGLYEQYF
J gene: TRBJ2-7; V gene: TRBV7-9; CDR3 protein: CASSFLRQGESYEQYF
J gene: TRBJ1-6; V gene: TRBV6-1; CDR3 protein: CASSEGRYSPLHF
J gene: TRBJ2-3; V gene: TRBV7-9; CDR3 protein: CASSAPTDHGDTQYF
J gene: TRBJ2-4; V gene: TRBV11-2; CDR3 protein: CASSLVDRGDIQYF
J gene: TRBJ2-7; V gene: TRBV12-3/TRBV12-4; CDR3 protein: CASSPIAGSYEQYF
J gene: TRBJ1-5; V gene: TRBV20-1; CDR3 protein: CSATGDGNQPQHF
J gene: TRBJ2-3; V gene: TRBV7-2; CDR3 protein: CASSLGRGRSTDTQYF
J gene: TRBJ2-7; V gene: TRBV21-1; CDR3 protein: CIRDRGFYEQYF
J gene: TRBJ1-1; V gene: TRBV11-1; CDR3 protein: CASSLAGGSPNTEAFF
J gene: TRBJ2-6; V gene: TRBV5-1; CDR3 protein: CASRPESGAWANVLTF
J gene: TRBJ2-7; V gene: TRBV5-6; CDR3 protein: CASRGRDHYEQYF
J gene: TRBJ2-7; V gene: TRBV6-2/TRBV6-3; CDR3 protein: CASSYWGTTTLYEQYF
J gene: TRBJ2-5; V gene: TRBV4-3; CDR3 protein: CASSQDLNQETQYF
J gene: TRBJ2-3; V gene: TRBV12-3/TRBV12-4; CDR3 protein: CASSSSGGTGGGDTQYF
J gene: TRBJ2-5; V gene: TRBV2; CDR3 protein: CASLAGGPETQYF
J gene: TRBJ1-1; V gene: TRBV7-2; CDR3 protein: CASSLMGAFNTEAFF
J gene: TRBJ2-6; V gene: TRBV3-1; CDR3 protein: CASHRTSGGSGANVLTF
J gene: TRBJ2-2; V gene: TRBV4-3; CDR3 protein: CASSQSGHLNTGELFF
J gene: TRBJ2-7; V gene: TRBV2; CDR3 protein: CASSGLAGTYEQYF
J gene: TRBJ1-2; V gene: TRBV20-1; CDR3 protein: CSARYGRDVEGYTF
J gene: TRBJ2-3; V gene: TRBV4-2; CDR3 protein: CASSQSSGDTDTQYF
J gene: TRBJ2-3; V gene: TRBV7-9; CDR3 protein: CASSHDLSGAMNTDTQYF
J gene: TRBJ1-5; V gene: TRBV6-5; CDR3 protein: CASSRDGYSNQPQHF
J gene: TRBJ2-3; V gene: TRBV5-1; CDR3 protein: CASSLTTSGGGTDTQYF
J gene: TRBJ1-2; V gene: TRBV7-2; CDR3 protein: CASSLAGRGYTF